This paragraph covers one T cell receptor (beta chain) sequence. This specimen belongs to a study of blood T cell repertoires in COVID-19. The overall study: Both acute and convalescent COVID-19 samples were obtained from the United States, Italy and Spain. Sources were T cells, B-cell-depleted T cells, or PBMCs; the material itself was cDNA or gDNA.

The germline gives CDR1 MDHEN, CDR2 SYDVKM. The length of the CDR3 is 15 residues. V gave up 7 bases and J gave up 3 bases, with 16 bases separating them. In the original analysis: Amplification of reference gene primers provided the estimated nucleated cell counts. The data were produced by immunoSEQ multiplex PCR, yet TCRdb's version contains in-frame clones alone and is incomplete. V, J and clone size reflect that table, while D and trimming were determined from the DNA. The data hold under 150,000 clones, with 87% observed a single time. This clonotype was obtained from a woman aged 40-49 years with acute or convalescent COVID-19. Sequencing was carried out using peripheral blood. This chain uses TRBV28 with TRBJ2-1; TRBD2 is a possible D gene (7 bases). CDR3 DNA sequence: TGTGCCAGCAATTTGGGGGGGGCGTTCTACAATGAGCAGTTCTTC. It yields the protein CASNLGGAFYNEQFF.